The clone carrying this TCR beta chain was seen a few times. These data come from a study of blood T cells in healthy people across ages. Then a second PCR, running about 6 to 12 cycles, was carried out with a sample-barcoded 5' primer and a J-beta primer mix. One entry per CDR3 protein, called by TCRdb with MiXCR from the 5' RACE reads. The data contain roughly 730,000 distinct CDR3 sequences, more than 50% of them seen just once; the ten biggest clones take up 20% to 30%. Germline V CDR1 and CDR2: MDHEN, SYDVKM. Unmatched junction bases numbered 14, after V lost 5 bases and J lost 7 bases. CDR3 length equals 16 residues.

Sequencing used blood. V gene TRBV28 combines with J gene TRBJ2-1; TRBD2 agrees at 7 bases. This receptor was obtained from a man between 35 and 55 years old in good health. CDR3 sequence: CASSPNIGLGRNEQFF. DNA of the CDR3: TGTGCCAGCAGTCCCAATATAGGACTAGGTCGTAATGAGCAGTTCTTC.